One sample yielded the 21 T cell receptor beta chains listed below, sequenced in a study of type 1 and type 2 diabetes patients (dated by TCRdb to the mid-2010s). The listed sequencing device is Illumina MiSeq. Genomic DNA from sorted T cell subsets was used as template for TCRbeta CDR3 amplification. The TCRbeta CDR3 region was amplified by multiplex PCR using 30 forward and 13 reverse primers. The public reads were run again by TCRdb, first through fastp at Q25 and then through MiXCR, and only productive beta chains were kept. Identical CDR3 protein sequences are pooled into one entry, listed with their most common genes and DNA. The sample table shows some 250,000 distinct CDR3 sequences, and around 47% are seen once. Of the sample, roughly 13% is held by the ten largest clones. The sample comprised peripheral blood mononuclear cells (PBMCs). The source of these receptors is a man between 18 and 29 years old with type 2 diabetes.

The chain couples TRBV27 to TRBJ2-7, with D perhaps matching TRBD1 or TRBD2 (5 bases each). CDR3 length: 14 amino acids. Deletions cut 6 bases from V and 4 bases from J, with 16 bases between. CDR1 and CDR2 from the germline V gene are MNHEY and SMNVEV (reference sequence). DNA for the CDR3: TGTGCCAGCAGCTCGTCCGGGGCAGGGTACGAGCAGTACTTC. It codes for CASSSSGAGYEQYF.

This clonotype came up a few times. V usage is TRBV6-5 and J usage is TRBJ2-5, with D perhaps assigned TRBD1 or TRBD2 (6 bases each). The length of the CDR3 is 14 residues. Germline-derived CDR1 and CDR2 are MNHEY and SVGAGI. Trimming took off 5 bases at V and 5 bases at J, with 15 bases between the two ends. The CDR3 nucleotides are TGTGCCAGCAGTGGGGGGCAGGGGAGCGAGACCCAGTACTTC. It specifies CASSGGQGSETQYF.

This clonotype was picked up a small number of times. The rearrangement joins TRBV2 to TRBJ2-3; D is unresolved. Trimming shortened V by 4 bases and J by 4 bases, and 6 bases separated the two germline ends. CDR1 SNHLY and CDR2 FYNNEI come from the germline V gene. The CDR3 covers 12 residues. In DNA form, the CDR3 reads TGTGCCAGCAGTGGTCGCCCAGATACGCAGTATTTT. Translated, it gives CASSGRPDTQYF.

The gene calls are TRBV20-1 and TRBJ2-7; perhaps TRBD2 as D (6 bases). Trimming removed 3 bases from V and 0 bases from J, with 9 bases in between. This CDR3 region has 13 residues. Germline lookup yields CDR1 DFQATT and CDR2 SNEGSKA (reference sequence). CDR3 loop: CSARGTRSYEQYF. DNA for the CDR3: TGCAGTGCTAGGGGGACTCGCTCCTACGAGCAGTACTTC.

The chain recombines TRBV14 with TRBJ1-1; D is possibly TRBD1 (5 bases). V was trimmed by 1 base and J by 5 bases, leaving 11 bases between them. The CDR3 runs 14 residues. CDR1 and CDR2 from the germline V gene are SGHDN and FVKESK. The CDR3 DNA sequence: TGTGCCAGCAGCCAAGTTCAGGGTTTAACTGAAGCTTTCTTT. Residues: CASSQVQGLTEAFF.

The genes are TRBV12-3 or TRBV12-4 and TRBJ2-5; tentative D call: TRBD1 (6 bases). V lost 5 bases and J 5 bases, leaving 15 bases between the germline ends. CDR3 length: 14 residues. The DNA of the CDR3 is TGTGCCAGCAGTCCCCAACAGGGATCGGAGACCCAGTACTTC. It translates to CASSPQQGSETQYF.

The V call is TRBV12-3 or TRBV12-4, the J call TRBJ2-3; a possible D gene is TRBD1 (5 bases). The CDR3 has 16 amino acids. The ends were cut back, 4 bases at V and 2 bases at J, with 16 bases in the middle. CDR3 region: CASSSKAGWVTDTQYF. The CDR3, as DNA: TGTGCCAGCAGTTCAAAAGCAGGGTGGGTCACAGATACGCAGTATTTT.

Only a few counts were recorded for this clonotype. The CDR3: CARSAGGENEQFF. The CDR3 DNA sequence: TGCGCCAGATCGGCAGGGGGAGAAAATGAGCAGTTCTTC. The chain couples TRBV10-2 to TRBJ2-1; 7 bases match TRBD1. Germline V gene lookup returns CDR1 WSHSY and CDR2 SAAADI. V shed 9 bases and J 7 bases; nucleotides not matched to a gene: 9. This CDR3 has 13 amino acids.

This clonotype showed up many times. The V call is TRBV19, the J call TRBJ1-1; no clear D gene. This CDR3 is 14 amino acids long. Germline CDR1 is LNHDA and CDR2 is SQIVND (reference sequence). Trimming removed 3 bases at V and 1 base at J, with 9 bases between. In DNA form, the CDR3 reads TGTGCCAGTAGTATGGTGTCCGGGAACACTGAAGCTTTCTTT. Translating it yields CASSMVSGNTEAFF.

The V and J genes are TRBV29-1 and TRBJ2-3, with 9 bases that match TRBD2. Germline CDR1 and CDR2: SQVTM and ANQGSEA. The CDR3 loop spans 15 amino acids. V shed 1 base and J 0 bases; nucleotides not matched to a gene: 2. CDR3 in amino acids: CSVEGAGGSTDTQYF. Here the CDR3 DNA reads TGCAGCGTTGAAGGAGCGGGGGGAAGCACAGATACGCAGTATTTT.

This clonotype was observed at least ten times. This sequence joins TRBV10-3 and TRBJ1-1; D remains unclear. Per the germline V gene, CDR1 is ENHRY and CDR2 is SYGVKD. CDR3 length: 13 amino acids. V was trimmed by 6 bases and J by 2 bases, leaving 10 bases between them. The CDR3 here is CAISQIGNTEAFF. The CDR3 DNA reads TGTGCCATCAGCCAAATTGGAAACACTGAAGCTTTCTTT.

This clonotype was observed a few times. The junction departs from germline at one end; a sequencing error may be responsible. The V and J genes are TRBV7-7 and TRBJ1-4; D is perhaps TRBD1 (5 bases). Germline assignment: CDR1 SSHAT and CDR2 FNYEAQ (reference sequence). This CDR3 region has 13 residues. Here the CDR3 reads CASSSGPNEKLFF. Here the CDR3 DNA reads TGTGCTAGCAGCTCAGGGCCCAATGAAAAACTGTTTTTT.

CDR3 DNA sequence: TGCAGCGTAGGGACAGGGGGTCGGCAAGAGACCCAGTACTTC. Protein: CSVGTGGRQETQYF. This chain connects TRBV29-1 to TRBJ2-5, with 11 bases that match TRBD1. The trim removed 6 bases at V and 2 bases at J, leaving 5 bases unmatched. This CDR3 spans 14 amino acids. CDR1 SQVTM and CDR2 ANQGSEA come from the germline V gene.

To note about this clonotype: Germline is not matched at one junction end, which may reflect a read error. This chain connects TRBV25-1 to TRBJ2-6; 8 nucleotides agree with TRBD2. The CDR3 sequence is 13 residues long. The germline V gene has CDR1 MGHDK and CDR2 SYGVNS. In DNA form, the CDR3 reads TGTGCCAGCAGTGAGTCTGATCGGCGGGGGGAGTACTTC. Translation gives CASSESDRRGEYF.

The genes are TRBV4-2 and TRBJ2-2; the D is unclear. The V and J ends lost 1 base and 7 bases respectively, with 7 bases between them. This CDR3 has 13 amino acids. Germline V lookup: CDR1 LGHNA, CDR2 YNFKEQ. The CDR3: CASSQARSGELFF. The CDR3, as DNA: TGTGCCAGCAGCCAAGCACGTAGCGGGGAGCTGTTTTTT.

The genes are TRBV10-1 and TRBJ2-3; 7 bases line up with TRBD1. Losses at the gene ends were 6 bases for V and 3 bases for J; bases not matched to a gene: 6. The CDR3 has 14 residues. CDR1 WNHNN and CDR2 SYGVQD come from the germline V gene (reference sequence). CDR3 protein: CASSAGTETDTQYF. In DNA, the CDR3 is TGCGCCAGCAGCGCCGGGACAGAGACAGATACGCAGTATTTT.

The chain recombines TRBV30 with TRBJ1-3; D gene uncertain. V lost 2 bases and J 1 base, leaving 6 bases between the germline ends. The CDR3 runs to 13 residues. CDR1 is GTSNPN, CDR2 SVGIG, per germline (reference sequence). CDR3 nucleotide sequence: TGTGCCTGGAGTCTGGGGTCTGGAAACACCATATATTTT. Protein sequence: CAWSLGSGNTIYF.

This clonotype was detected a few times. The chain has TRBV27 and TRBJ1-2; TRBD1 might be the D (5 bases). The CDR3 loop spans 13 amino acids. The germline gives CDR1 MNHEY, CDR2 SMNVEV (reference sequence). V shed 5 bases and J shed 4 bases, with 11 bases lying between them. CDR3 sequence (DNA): TGTGCCAGCAGTGACAGTCATTTCTATGGCTACACCTTC. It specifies CASSDSHFYGYTF.

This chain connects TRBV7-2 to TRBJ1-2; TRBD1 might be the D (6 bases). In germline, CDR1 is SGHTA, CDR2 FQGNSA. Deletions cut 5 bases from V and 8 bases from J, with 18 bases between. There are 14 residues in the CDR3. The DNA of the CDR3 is TGTGCCAGCAGCCGTAGTACAGGGCCGGGGGGCTACACCTTC. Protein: CASSRSTGPGGYTF.

The CDR3 coding sequence is TGCGCCAGCAGGGACAGGGGACCCTCCTACGAGCAGTACTTC. Translation: CASRDRGPSYEQYF. This sequence joins TRBV10-2 and TRBJ2-7; TRBD1 matches 9 bases. The junction had 3 bases not matched to a gene; V was cut back by 6 bases and J by 0 bases. This CDR3 comprises 14 residues. The germline V gene has CDR1 WSHSY and CDR2 SAAADI.

DNA for the CDR3: TGTGCCACCAGTGATTCGAGCTCCTACGAGCAGTACTTC. Its translation: CATSDSSSYEQYF. The V call is TRBV24-1, the J call TRBJ2-7; D is ambiguous. The V gene lost 2 bases and the J gene lost 0 bases, with 4 bases spanning the gap. Germline V gives CDR1 KGHDR, CDR2 SFDVKD. This CDR3 contains 13 residues.